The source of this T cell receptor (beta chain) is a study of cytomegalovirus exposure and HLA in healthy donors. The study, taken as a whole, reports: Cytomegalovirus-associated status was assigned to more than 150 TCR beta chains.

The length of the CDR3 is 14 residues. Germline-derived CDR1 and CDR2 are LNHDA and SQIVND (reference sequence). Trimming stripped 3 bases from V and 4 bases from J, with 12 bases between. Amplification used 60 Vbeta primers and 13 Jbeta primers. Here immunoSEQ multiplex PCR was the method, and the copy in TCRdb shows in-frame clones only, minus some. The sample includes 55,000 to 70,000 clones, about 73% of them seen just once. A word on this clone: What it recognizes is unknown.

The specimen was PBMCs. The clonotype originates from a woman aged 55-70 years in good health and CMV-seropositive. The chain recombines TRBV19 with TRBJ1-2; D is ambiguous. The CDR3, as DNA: TGTGCCAGTAGTATTTACGGGGTAGCCTATGGCTACACCTTC. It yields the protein CASSIYGVAYGYTF.